This T cell receptor (beta chain) originates from a study of T cells in Graves' hyperthyroidism and ophthalmopathy. Study outcomes and limitations: Most clonotypes expanded in the thyroid (above 0.001) were also present in blood.

Worth noting for this clonotype: No antigen is known for it.

Amplification of TCR beta CDR3 regions was performed using RNA transcripts as template. HTBI primers were employed in a first-round RT-PCR of the TCR CDR3. TCRdb reprocessed the multiplex PCR reads via MiXCR and lists one record per CDR3 protein. In the table there are 800,000 or so distinct CDR3 sequences, approximately 40% of which are singletons. The germline V gene encodes CDR1 SEHNR and CDR2 FQNEAQ (reference sequence). Trimming took 1 base from V and 8 from J, leaving 14 bases between them. CDR3 length equals 14 residues. The TCR was taken from a man younger than 35 with Graves' hyperthyroidism. Material: blood. The V gene is TRBV7-9, the J gene TRBJ1-2, with D possibly being TRBD1 (5 bases). CDR3 nucleotides: TGTGCCAGCAGCTTAGACGCGGGGACGAAGGGCTACACCTTC. Its translation is CASSLDAGTKGYTF. Variable domain in full (rest from reference TRBV7-9 and TRBJ1-2): DTGVSQNPRHKITKRGQNVTFRCDPISEHNRLYWYRQTLGQGPEFLTYFQNEAQLEKSRLLSDRFSAERPKGSFSTLEIQRTEQGDSAMYLCASSLDAGTKGYTFGSGTRLTVV.